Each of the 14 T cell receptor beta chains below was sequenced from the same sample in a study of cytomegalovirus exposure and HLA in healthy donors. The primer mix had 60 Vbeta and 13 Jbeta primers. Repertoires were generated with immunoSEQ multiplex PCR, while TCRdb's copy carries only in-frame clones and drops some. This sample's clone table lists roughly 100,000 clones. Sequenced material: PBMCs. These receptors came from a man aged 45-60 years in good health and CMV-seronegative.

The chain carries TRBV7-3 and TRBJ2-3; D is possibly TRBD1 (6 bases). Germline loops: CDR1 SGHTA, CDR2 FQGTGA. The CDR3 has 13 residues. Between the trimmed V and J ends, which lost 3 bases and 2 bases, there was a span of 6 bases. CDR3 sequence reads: CASSLGATDTQYF. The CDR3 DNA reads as TGTGCCAGCAGCTTGGGGGCCACAGATACGCAGTATTTT.

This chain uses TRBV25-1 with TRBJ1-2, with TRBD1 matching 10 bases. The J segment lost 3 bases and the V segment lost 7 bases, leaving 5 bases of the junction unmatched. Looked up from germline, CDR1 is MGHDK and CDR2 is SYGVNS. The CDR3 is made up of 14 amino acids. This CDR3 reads CASTRTGGDYGYTF. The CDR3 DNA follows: TGTGCCAGCACCCGGACAGGGGGGGACTATGGCTACACCTTC.

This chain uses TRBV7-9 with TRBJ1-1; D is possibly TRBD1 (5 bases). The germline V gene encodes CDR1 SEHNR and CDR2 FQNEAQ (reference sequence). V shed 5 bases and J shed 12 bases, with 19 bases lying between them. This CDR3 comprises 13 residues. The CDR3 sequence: CASSATAPGRTFF. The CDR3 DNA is TGTGCCAGCAGCGCTACGGCCCCAGGGCGAACTTTCTTT.

CDR3 protein: CASSERYGQNTEAFF. DNA of the CDR3: TGTGCCAGCAGTGAACGATATGGGCAGAACACTGAAGCTTTCTTT. This chain connects TRBV6-1 to TRBJ1-1; no reliable D call. Trimming took 2 bases from V and 1 from J, leaving 11 bases between them. The germline V gene encodes CDR1 MNHNS and CDR2 SASEGT. The CDR3 contains 15 residues.

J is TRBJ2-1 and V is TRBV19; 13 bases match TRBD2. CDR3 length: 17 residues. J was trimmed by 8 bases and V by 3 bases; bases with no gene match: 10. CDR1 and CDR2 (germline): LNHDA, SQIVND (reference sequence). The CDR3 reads CASSMLPGTSGNHEQFF. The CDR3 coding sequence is TGTGCCAGTAGTATGCTACCCGGGACTAGCGGGAACCATGAGCAGTTCTTC.

Here the CDR3 reads CASSPGNYNEQFF. The CDR3 DNA sequence: TGTGCCAGTAGTCCAGGGAATTACAATGAGCAGTTCTTC. The gene calls are TRBV19 and TRBJ2-1; D might be TRBD1 (5 bases). The V gene lost 5 bases and the J gene lost 4 bases, with 9 bases spanning the gap. The CDR3 length is 13 residues. In germline, CDR1 is LNHDA, CDR2 SQIVND (reference sequence). Based on the CDR3 plus reference TRBV19 and TRBJ2-1, the full variable domain is DGGITQSPKYLFRKEGQNVTLSCEQNLNHDAMYWYRQDPGQGLRLIYYSQIVNDFQKGDIAEGYSVSREKKESFPLTVTSAQKNPTAFYLCASSPGNYNEQFFGPGTRLTVL.

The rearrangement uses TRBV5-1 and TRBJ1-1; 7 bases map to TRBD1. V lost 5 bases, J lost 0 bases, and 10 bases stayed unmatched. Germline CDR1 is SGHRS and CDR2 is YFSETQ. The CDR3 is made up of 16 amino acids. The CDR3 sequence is CASSRDSGTVNTEAFF. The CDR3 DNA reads TGCGCCAGCAGTCGTGATTCCGGGACAGTGAACACTGAAGCTTTCTTT.

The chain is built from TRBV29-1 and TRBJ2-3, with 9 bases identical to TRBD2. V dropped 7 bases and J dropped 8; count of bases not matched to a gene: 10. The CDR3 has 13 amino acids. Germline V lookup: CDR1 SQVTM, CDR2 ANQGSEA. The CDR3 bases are TGCAGCGCCCAGGGGACTAGCACGGGTACGCAGTATTTT. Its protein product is CSAQGTSTGTQYF.

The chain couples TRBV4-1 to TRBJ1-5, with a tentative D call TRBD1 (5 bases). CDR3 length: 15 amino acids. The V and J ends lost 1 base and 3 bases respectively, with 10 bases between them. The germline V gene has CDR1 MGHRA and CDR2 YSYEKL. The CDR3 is CASSQGDSNNQPQHF. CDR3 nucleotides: TGCGCCAGCAGCCAAGGAGACAGCAACAATCAGCCCCAGCATTTT.

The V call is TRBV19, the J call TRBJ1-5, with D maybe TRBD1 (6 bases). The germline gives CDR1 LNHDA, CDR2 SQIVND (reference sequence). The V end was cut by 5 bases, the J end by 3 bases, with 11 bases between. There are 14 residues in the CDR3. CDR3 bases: TGTGCCAGTAGTGTAGGACAGTTCAATCAGCCCCAGCATTTT. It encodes CASSVGQFNQPQHF.

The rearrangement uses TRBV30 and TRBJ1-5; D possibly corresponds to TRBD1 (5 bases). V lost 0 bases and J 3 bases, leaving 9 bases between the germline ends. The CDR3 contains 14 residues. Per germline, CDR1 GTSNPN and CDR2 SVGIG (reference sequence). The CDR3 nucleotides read TGTGCCTGGAGTGTAAAGGGGAACAATCAGCCCCAGCATTTT. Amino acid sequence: CAWSVKGNNQPQHF.

The CDR3 region has the DNA TGTGCCAGCTCACCCAACGTCCTAACCGGCTACACCTTC. Its translation: CASSPNVLTGYTF. The chain couples TRBV18 to TRBJ1-2; D remains unclear. Germline V gives CDR1 KGHSH, CDR2 LQKENI. This CDR3 has 13 amino acids. Trimming removed 3 bases at V and 8 bases at J, with 13 bases between. Full variable domain (missing parts from reference TRBV18 and TRBJ1-2): NAGVMQNPRHLVRRRGQEARLRCSPMKGHSHVYWYRQLPEEGLKFMVYLQKENIIDESGMPKERFSAEFPKEGPSILRIQQVVRGDSAAYFCASSPNVLTGYTFGSGTRLTVV.

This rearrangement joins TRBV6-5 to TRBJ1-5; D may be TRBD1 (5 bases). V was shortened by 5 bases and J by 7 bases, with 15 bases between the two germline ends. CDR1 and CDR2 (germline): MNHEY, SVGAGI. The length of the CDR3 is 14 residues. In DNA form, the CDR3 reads TGTGCCAGCAGTAGAAACCAGGGAAGGCAGCCCCAGCATTTT. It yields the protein CASSRNQGRQPQHF.

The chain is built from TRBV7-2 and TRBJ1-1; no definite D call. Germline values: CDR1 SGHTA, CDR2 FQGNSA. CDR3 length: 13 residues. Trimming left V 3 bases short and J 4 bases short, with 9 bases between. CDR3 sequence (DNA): TGTGCCAGCAGCTTTCAGACGGGCACTGAAGCTTTCTTT. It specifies CASSFQTGTEAFF.